The following is a T cell receptor (beta chain) sequence with its context. Its antigen is as yet unknown. CDR1 and CDR2 from the germline V gene are DFQATT and SNEGSKA (reference sequence). V lost 4 bases, J lost 3 bases, and 10 bases lay in between. The CDR3 consists of 12 residues. MiXCR was run by TCRdb on the RT-PCR reads, yielding one entry per CDR3 protein. The data show about 160,000 distinct CDR3 sequences, with around 9.9% seen just once and 9.5% to 15% held by the top ten. The source of the sample is a study of response to subunit inactivated influenza vaccine. Notes on the study in general: The authors suggested that few new T cells are recruited per seasonal influenza vaccination.

Sequences were derived from non-naive T cells sorted from PBMCs, sampled about 6 weeks after vaccination. The source is a man aged 50-60 years who received an inactivated influenza vaccine. The rearrangement uses TRBV20-1 and TRBJ2-7, with a possible D match to TRBD1 (6 bases). CDR3 residues: CSAMGAFYEQYF. Here the CDR3 DNA reads TGCAGTGCTATGGGGGCGTTCTACGAGCAGTACTTC.